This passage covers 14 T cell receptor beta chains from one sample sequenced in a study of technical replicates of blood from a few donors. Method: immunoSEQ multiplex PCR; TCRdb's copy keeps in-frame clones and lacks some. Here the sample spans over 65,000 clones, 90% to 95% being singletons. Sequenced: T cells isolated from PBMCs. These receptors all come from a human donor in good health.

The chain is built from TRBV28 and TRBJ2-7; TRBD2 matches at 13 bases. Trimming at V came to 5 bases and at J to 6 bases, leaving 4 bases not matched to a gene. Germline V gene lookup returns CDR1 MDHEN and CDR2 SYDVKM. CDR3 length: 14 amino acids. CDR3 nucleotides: TGTGCCAGCAGTCCCGGACTAGCGGGAGTCGAGCAGTACTTC. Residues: CASSPGLAGVEQYF.

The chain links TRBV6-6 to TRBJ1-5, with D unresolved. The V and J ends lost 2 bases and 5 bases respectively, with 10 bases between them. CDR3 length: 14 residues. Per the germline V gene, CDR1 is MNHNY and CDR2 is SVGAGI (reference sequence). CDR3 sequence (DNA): TGTGCCAGCAGTTACGAAACGCCGGATCAGCCCCAGCATTTT. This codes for CASSYETPDQPQHF.

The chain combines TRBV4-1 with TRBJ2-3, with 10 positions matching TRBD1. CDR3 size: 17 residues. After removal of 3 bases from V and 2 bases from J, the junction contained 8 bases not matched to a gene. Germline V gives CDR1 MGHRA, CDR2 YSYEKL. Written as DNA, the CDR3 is TGCGCCAGCAGCCAGGCCTCGACAGGGGGCATCACAGATACGCAGTATTTT. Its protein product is CASSQASTGGITDTQYF.

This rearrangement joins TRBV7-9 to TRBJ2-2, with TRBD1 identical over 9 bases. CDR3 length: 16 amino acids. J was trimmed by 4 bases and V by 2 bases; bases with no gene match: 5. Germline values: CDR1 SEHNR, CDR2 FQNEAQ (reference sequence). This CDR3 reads CASSLPRTGVTGELFF. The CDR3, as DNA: TGTGCCAGCAGCTTACCCCGGACAGGGGTCACCGGGGAGCTGTTTTTT.

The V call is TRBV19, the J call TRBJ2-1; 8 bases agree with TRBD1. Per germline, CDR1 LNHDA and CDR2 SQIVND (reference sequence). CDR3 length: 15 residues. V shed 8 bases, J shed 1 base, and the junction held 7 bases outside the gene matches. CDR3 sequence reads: CASPRGDRSYNEQFF. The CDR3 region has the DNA TGTGCCAGTCCGAGGGGGGACAGGTCCTACAATGAGCAGTTCTTC. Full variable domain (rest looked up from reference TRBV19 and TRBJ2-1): DGGITQSPKYLFRKEGQNVTLSCEQNLNHDAMYWYRQDPGQGLRLIYYSQIVNDFQKGDIAEGYSVSREKKESFPLTVTSAQKNPTAFYLCASPRGDRSYNEQFFGPGTRLTVL.

CDR3 residues: CASSFRLAGFRGETQYF. The DNA of the CDR3 is TGTGCCAGCAGCTTCAGACTAGCGGGGTTTCGGGGGGAGACCCAGTACTTC. This rearrangement joins TRBV7-9 to TRBJ2-5, with 11 positions matching TRBD2. This CDR3 is 17 amino acids long. V lost 3 bases to trimming and J lost 5 bases; unmatched junction nucleotides: 11. Germline CDR1 is SEHNR and CDR2 is FQNEAQ (reference sequence).

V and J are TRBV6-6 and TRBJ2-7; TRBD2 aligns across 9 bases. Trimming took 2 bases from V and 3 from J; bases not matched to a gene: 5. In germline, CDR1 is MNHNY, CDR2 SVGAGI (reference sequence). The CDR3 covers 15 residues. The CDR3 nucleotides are TGTGCCAGCAGTTACCCGGGACTAGCAAACTACGAGCAGTACTTC. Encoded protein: CASSYPGLANYEQYF.

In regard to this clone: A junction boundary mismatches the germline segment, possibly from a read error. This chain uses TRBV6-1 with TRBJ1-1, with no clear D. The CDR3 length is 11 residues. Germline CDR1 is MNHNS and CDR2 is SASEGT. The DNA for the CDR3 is TGTGCCAGTGGGAGGAACTCTGAAGCTTTCTTT. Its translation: CASGRNSEAFF.

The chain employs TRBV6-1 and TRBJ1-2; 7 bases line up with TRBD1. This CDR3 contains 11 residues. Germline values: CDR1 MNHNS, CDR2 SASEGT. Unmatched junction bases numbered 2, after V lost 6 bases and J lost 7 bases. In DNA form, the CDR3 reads TGTGCCAGCAGGACAGGGTCTGGCTACACCTTC. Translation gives CASRTGSGYTF.

The CDR3 loop is CASSLGSSGTAETQYF. DNA of the CDR3: TGTGCCAGCAGCTTAGGCTCTAGCGGGACGGCAGAGACCCAGTACTTC. V usage is TRBV7-9 and J usage is TRBJ2-5, with 9 bases lining up with TRBD2. V was clipped by 1 base and J by 4 bases; unmatched bases: 7. Germline CDR1 SEHNR, CDR2 FQNEAQ (reference sequence). The CDR3 has 16 amino acids.

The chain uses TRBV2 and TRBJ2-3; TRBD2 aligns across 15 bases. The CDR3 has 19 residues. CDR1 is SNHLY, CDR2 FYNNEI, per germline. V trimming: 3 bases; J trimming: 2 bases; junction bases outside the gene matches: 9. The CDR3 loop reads CASSEVKGTSGRITDTQYF. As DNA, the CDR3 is TGTGCCAGCAGTGAGGTTAAGGGGACTAGCGGGAGGATCACAGATACGCAGTATTTT.

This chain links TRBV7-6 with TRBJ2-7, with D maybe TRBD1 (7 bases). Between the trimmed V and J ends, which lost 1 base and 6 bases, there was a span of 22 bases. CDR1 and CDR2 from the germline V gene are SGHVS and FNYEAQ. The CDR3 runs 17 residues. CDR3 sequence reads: CASSLGYARDSRGEQYF. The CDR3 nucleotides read TGTGCCAGCAGCTTAGGTTACGCGCGGGACAGTAGGGGCGAGCAGTACTTC. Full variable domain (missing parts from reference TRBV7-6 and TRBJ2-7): GAGVSQSPRYKVTKRGQDVALRCDPISGHVSLYWYRQALGQGPEFLTYFNYEAQQDKSGLPNDRFSAERPEGSISTLTIQRTEQRDSAMYRCASSLGYARDSRGEQYFGPGTRLTVT.

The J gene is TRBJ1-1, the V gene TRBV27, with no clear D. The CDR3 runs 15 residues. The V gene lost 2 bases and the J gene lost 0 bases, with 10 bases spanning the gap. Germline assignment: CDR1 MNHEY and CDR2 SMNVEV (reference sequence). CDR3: CASSLDSGMNTEAFF. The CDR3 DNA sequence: TGTGCCAGCAGTTTAGATTCGGGGATGAACACTGAAGCTTTCTTT.

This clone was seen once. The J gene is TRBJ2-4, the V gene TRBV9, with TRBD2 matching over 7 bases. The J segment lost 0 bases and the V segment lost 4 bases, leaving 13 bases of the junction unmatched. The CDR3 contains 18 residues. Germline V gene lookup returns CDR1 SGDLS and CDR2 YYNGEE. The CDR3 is CASSPSHTGGLAKNIQYF. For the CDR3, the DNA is TGTGCCAGCAGCCCCAGCCATACGGGGGGACTAGCCAAAAACATTCAGTACTTC.